A selection of T cell receptor beta chains follows, all from one sample in a study of a mutant IDH1 vaccine in newly diagnosed glioma. The method was immunoSEQ multiplex PCR; TCRdb's version includes in-frame clones alone and lacks a portion of them. The sample has roughly 120,000 clones, 85% to 90% seen once. Their recognized antigens are unknown. The starting material was PBMCs, obtained from a glioma patient whose treatment included an IDH1 peptide vaccine. The origin of the receptors is a woman aged 45 to 65 with glioma. The CDR3 runs from the conserved cysteine through the conserved F or W. A D gene is named only where the DNA matches it firmly. Only part of the rows carry a size: once, few, many, or a class if the clone is expanded.

J | size | V | D | CDR3 | DNA
TRBJ2-2 | NA | TRBV19 | NA | CASSFQAGIWGSGELFF | TGTGCCAGTAGTTTCCAGGCCGGGATTTGGGGCTCCGGGGAGCTGTTTTTT
TRBJ1-2 | NA | TRBV5-1 | TRBD1 | CASSPGQADYGYTF | TGCGCCAGCAGCCCCGGACAGGCTGACTATGGCTACACCTTC
TRBJ1-2 | once | TRBV6-6 | NA | CASSPTRDGYTF | TGTGCCAGCAGTCCAACCAGGGATGGCTACACCTTC
TRBJ2-7 | NA | TRBV7-3 | NA | CASSPGSGASSYEQYF | TGTGCCAGCAGTCCCGGCTCGGGGGCGAGCTCCTACGAGCAGTACTTC
TRBJ1-1 | once | TRBV6-1 | NA | CASSDILSFF | TGTGCCAGCAGCGACATCCTAAGTTTCTTT
TRBJ2-5 | once | TRBV6-5 | NA | CASSYSTGTFETQYF | TGTGCCAGCAGTTACTCGACAGGTACCTTCGAGACCCAGTACTTC
TRBJ2-7 | NA | TRBV7-9 | NA | CASSLGIFYEQYF | TGTGCCAGCAGCTTGGGGATCTTCTACGAGCAGTACTTC
TRBJ2-3 | NA | TRBV9 | NA | CASSSSGTTTDTQYF | TGTGCCAGCAGCTCCTCCGGGACAACCACAGATACGCAGTATTTT
TRBJ1-5 | NA | TRBV27 | NA | CASRQGSQPQHF | TGTGCCAGCAGGCAGGGGTCTCAGCCCCAGCATTTT
TRBJ1-1 | NA | TRBV28 | TRBD1 | CASEGQFNTEAFF | TGTGCCAGTGAGGGACAGTTTAACACTGAAGCTTTCTTT
TRBJ2-5 | NA | TRBV5-1 | NA | CASSPGRQASQETQYF | TGCGCCAGCAGCCCCGGAAGACAGGCTTCACAAGAGACCCAGTACTTC
TRBJ2-3 | NA | TRBV7-9 | NA | CASSLHGEDTQYF | TGTGCCAGCAGCTTACACGGAGAAGATACGCAGTATTTT
TRBJ2-3 | NA | TRBV7-9 | NA | CASSLKGRLGLADTQYF | TGTGCCAGCAGCTTAAAAGGGCGCCTAGGCTTGGCAGATACGCAGTATTTT
TRBJ2-3 | few | TRBV6-1 | TRBD1 | CASSEATGGADTQYF | TGTGCCAGCAGTGAAGCGACAGGGGGGGCAGATACGCAGTATTTT
TRBJ1-5 | NA | TRBV19 | TRBD1 | CASSIFGQASNQPQHF | TGTGCCAGTAGTATCTTTGGACAGGCTTCGAATCAGCCCCAGCATTTT
TRBJ1-1 | NA | TRBV6-6 | NA | CASSPVGTTEAFF | TGTGCCAGCAGCCCAGTGGGGACCACTGAAGCTTTCTTT
TRBJ2-7 | NA | TRBV18 | TRBD2 | CASSPGTSAIEQYF | TGTGCCAGCTCACCGGGGACTAGCGCGATCGAGCAGTACTTC
TRBJ2-1 | NA | TRBV5-1 | NA | CASSLVARGANNEQFF | TGCGCCAGCAGCTTGGTTGCCAGGGGGGCCAACAATGAGCAGTTCTTC
TRBJ1-2 | NA | TRBV27 | NA | CASSPGTTEWDYGYTF | TGTGCCAGCAGTCCCGGGACCACGGAATGGGACTATGGCTACACCTTC
TRBJ1-2 | NA | TRBV5-1 | NA | CASSLITNYGYTF | TGCGCCAGCAGCTTGATCACTAACTATGGCTACACCTTC
TRBJ1-4 | NA | TRBV19 | NA | CASSTQGEGQKLFF | TGTGCCAGTAGTACCCAAGGGGAAGGTCAAAAACTGTTTTTT
TRBJ1-1 | NA | TRBV29-1 | TRBD1 | CSVKQDRGLAEAFF | TGCAGCGTAAAGCAAGACAGGGGGCTGGCTGAAGCTTTCTTT
TRBJ1-5 | few | TRBV15 | NA | CATSRERTDQPQHF | TGTGCCACCAGCAGAGAACGGACAGATCAGCCCCAGCATTTT
TRBJ1-4 | NA | TRBV28 | NA | CASRGTNEKLFF | TGTGCCTCCCGGGGAACTAATGAAAAACTGTTTTTT
TRBJ2-6 | NA | TRBV5-1 | NA | CASSRSAVSGANVLTF | TGCGCCAGCAGCCGGTCGGCGGTCTCTGGGGCCAACGTCCTGACTTTC
TRBJ2-7 | NA | TRBV13 | NA | CASSSRDTYEQYF | TGTGCCAGCAGCTCCCGGGATACCTACGAGCAGTACTTC
TRBJ1-2 | NA | TRBV25-1 | NA | CASSAATGARGVYGYTF | TGTGCCAGCAGTGCAGCTACCGGGGCCAGAGGGGTCTATGGCTACACCTTC
TRBJ1-4 | once | TRBV9 | TRBD1 | CASSSQGAANEKLFF | TGTGCCAGCAGCTCCCAGGGGGCGGCTAATGAAAAACTGTTTTTT
TRBJ1-5 | NA | TRBV2 | NA | CAMGGNQPQHF | TGTGCCATGGGCGGCAATCAGCCCCAGCATTTT
TRBJ2-7 | NA | TRBV29-1 | TRBD1 | CSVGSGTASYEQYF | TGCAGCGTTGGATCCGGGACAGCATCCTACGAGCAGTACTTC
TRBJ2-1 | NA | TRBV4-1 | TRBD2 | CASSQFGGSSYNEQFF | TGCGCCAGCAGCCAGTTTGGCGGGAGCTCCTACAATGAGCAGTTCTTC
TRBJ1-4 | once | TRBV27 | NA | CASKTFGWYRVGEKLFF | TGTGCCAGCAAAACATTTGGTTGGTATAGGGTCGGCGAAAAACTGTTTTTT
TRBJ2-3 | NA | TRBV30 | TRBD2 | CAWSLAGASRDTQYF | TGTGCCTGGAGTCTTGCGGGAGCCTCACGCGATACGCAGTATTTT
TRBJ2-3 | NA | TRBV7-9 | TRBD1 | CASSSGQGESADTQYF | TGTGCCAGCAGCTCCGGACAGGGGGAGAGTGCAGATACGCAGTATTTT
TRBJ2-7 | NA | TRBV19 | TRBD1 | CASSIFTGAYEQYF | TGTGCCAGTAGTATCTTTACAGGGGCCTACGAGCAGTACTTC
TRBJ2-5 | once | TRBV7-9 | NA | CASSSMIFNQETQYF | TGTGCCAGCAGCTCTATGATATTTAACCAAGAGACCCAGTACTTC
TRBJ1-6 | NA | TRBV10-2 | TRBD1 | CASRDRVNSPLHF | TGCGCCAGTAGGGACAGGGTGAATTCACCCCTCCACTTT
TRBJ1-2 | NA | TRBV6-1 | NA | CASSEAAAYGYTF | TGTGCCAGCAGTGAAGCAGCAGCCTATGGCTACACCTTC
TRBJ2-7 | NA | TRBV9 | TRBD2 | CASSVAGGGSYEQYF | TGTGCCAGCAGCGTAGCGGGGGGGGGCTCCTACGAGCAGTACTTC
TRBJ2-5 | NA | TRBV19 | TRBD2 | CASSTLGLAGGGETQYF | TGTGCCAGTAGTACCCTCGGACTAGCGGGAGGGGGAGAGACCCAGTACTTC
TRBJ1-5 | NA | TRBV28 | NA | CASSSQVREPQHF | TGTGCCAGCAGTTCACAGGTACGAGAGCCCCAGCATTTT
TRBJ2-1 | NA | TRBV9 | TRBD2 | CASSVPAGGGDEQFF | TGTGCCAGCAGCGTACCGGCGGGAGGCGGCGATGAGCAGTTCTTC
TRBJ2-1 | NA | TRBV27 | TRBD2 | CASRRTSGINEQFF | TGTGCCAGCAGGCGGACTAGCGGGATCAATGAGCAGTTCTTC
TRBJ2-3 | NA | TRBV5-1 | TRBD2 | CASSPGTSGSSDTQYF | TGCGCCAGCAGCCCCGGGACTAGCGGGAGCTCAGATACGCAGTATTTT
TRBJ2-1 | NA | TRBV5-1 | TRBD2 | CASSPGGTSLSGEQFF | TGCGCCAGCAGCCCGGGGGGGACTAGTCTGTCGGGTGAGCAGTTCTTC
TRBJ1-4 | NA | TRBV15 | TRBD1 | CATSRGAGGVWEKLFF | TGTGCCACCAGCAGAGGGGCAGGGGGAGTGTGGGAAAAACTGTTTTTT
TRBJ1-1 | few | TRBV12-1 | NA | CASSFWRTEAFF | TGTGCCAGCAGCTTTTGGAGGACTGAAGCTTTCTTT
TRBJ1-1 | few | TRBV27 | NA | CASRLRAMNTEAFF | TGTGCCAGCAGACTCAGAGCTATGAACACTGAAGCTTTCTTT
TRBJ2-7 | NA | TRBV27 | TRBD2 | CASRGLAGYEQYF | TGTGCCAGCAGGGGGCTAGCGGGATACGAGCAGTACTTC
TRBJ2-1 | NA | TRBV5-1 | TRBD2 | CASSLSLQPSGRASNEQFF | TGCGCCAGCAGCTTGAGTCTCCAACCTAGCGGGAGGGCCTCAAATGAGCAGTTCTTC
TRBJ1-3 | NA | TRBV6-5 | NA | CASSYSMGPGNTIYF | TGTGCCAGCAGTTACTCGATGGGCCCTGGAAACACCATATATTTT
TRBJ1-2 | NA | TRBV27 | NA | CASSLSGDYGYTF | TGTGCCAGCAGTTTGTCAGGGGACTATGGCTACACCTTC
TRBJ1-1 | NA | TRBV5-4 | TRBD1 | CASSLTGIEAFF | TGTGCCAGCAGCCTGACAGGGATTGAAGCTTTCTTT
TRBJ2-7 | few | TRBV6-5 | NA | CASSYSGGEDFNEQYF | TGTGCCAGCAGTTACTCAGGGGGAGAGGACTTTAACGAGCAGTACTTC
TRBJ2-3 | NA | TRBV9 | NA | CASSAGSLRTDTQYF | TGTGCCAGCAGCGCAGGGAGTTTACGCACAGATACGCAGTATTTT
TRBJ1-3 | NA | TRBV5-1 | NA | CASSLEQGPIYF | TGCGCCAGCAGCTTGGAACAGGGCCCCATATATTTT
TRBJ2-7 | once | TRBV7-9 | TRBD2 | CASNRREGEQYF | TGTGCCAGCAACAGACGGGAGGGCGAGCAGTACTTC